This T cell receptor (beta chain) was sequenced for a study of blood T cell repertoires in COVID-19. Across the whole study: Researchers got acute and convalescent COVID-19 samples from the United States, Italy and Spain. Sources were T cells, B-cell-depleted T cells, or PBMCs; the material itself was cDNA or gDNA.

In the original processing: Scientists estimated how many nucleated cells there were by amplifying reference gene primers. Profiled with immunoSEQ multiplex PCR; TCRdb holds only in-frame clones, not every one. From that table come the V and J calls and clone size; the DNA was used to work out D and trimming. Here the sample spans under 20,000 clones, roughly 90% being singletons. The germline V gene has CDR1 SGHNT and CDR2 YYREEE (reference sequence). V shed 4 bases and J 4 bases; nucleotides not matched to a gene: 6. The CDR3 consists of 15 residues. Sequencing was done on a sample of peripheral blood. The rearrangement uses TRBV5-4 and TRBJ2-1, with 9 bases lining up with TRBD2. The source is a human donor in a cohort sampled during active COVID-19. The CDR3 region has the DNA TGTGCCAGCAGCCCCCAGCGGGAGGTTTACAATGAGCAGTTCTTC. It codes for CASSPQREVYNEQFF.